Shown below are 14 T cell receptor beta chains from a single sample sequenced in a study of OX40 agonist ivuxolimab in advanced cancers. Libraries were prepared by immunoSEQ multiplex PCR; TCRdb keeps only in-frame clonotypes and omits some of them. This table has 40,000 to 50,000 clones, roughly 89% appearing once. Here the sequenced sample was CD4+ or CD8+ T cells sorted from blood, taken in a trial of the OX40 agonist ivuxolimab. The origin of the receptors is an adult with an advanced solid tumor such as melanoma, head and neck, liver or kidney cancer.

The chain employs TRBV30 and TRBJ2-2, with 7 bases identical to TRBD1. The germline gives CDR1 GTSNPN, CDR2 SVGIG (reference sequence). This CDR3 is 11 amino acids long. V lost 6 bases, J lost 8 bases, and 3 bases stayed unmatched. The CDR3 here is CACTTGGELFF. CDR3 coding DNA: TGTGCCTGTACGACAGGGGGGGAGCTGTTTTTT.

The V gene is TRBV27, the J gene TRBJ2-3; TRBD2 aligns across 8 bases. The trim removed 1 base at V and 6 bases at J, leaving 9 bases unmatched. CDR3 length equals 16 residues. CDR1 is MNHEY and CDR2 is SMNVEV in the germline V gene (reference sequence). CDR3 residues: CASSLYGTSGWDTQYF. CDR3 nucleotide sequence: TGTGCCAGCAGTTTATATGGGACTAGTGGTTGGGATACGCAGTATTTT.

CDR3 sequence reads: CASSRSSYEQYF. As DNA, the CDR3 is TGTGCCAGCAGCCGGAGCTCCTACGAGCAGTACTTC. The chain employs TRBV12-1 and TRBJ2-7; TRBD2 is the table's D call and was not checked against the DNA. TRBV12-1 is shown as a pseudogene. The CDR3 is made up of 12 amino acids.

This clone was observed once. This chain links TRBV7-2 with TRBJ2-2; D remains ambiguous. The V gene lost 5 bases and the J gene lost 3 bases, with 4 bases spanning the gap. This CDR3 contains 12 residues. Germline V gene sequence: CDR1 SGHTA, CDR2 FQGNSA. The CDR3: CASSTYTGELFF. The CDR3 DNA is TGTGCCAGCAGCACTTACACCGGGGAGCTGTTTTTT.

This chain uses TRBV10-3 with TRBJ2-2; D may be TRBD2 (6 bases). The CDR3 is 15 amino acids. Trimming stripped 0 bases from V and 5 bases from J, with 10 bases between. Germline assignment: CDR1 ENHRY and CDR2 SYGVKD. The CDR3 nucleotides read TGTGCCATCAGTGAGTCGATTCGGGGGACCGGGGAGCTGTTTTTT. It encodes CAISESIRGTGELFF.

This chain links TRBV7-8 with TRBJ1-1; maybe TRBD1 (5 bases). The V and J ends lost 1 base and 8 bases respectively, with 14 bases between them. The germline V gene encodes CDR1 SGHVS and CDR2 FQNEAQ. The CDR3 totals 14 residues. CDR3 in amino acids: CASSLGTGALEAFF. CDR3 coding DNA: TGTGCCAGCAGCTTAGGCACAGGCGCCCTGGAAGCTTTCTTT.

This clone was observed once. The V gene is TRBV2, the J gene TRBJ1-2; D not resolved. V was pared by 4 bases and J by 3 bases, with 12 bases between. Germline V gives CDR1 SNHLY, CDR2 FYNNEI. The CDR3 runs 14 residues. CDR3 amino acids: CASSGLLGHYGYTF. DNA of the CDR3: TGTGCCAGCAGTGGGTTATTGGGCCACTATGGCTACACCTTC. The whole variable domain, remainder taken from reference TRBV2 and TRBJ1-2, is EPEVTQTPSHQVTQMGQEVILRCVPISNHLYFYWYRQILGQKVEFLVSFYNNEISEKSEIFDDQFSVERPDGSNFTLKIRSTKLEDSAMYFCASSGLLGHYGYTFGSGTRLTVV.

V usage is TRBV5-1 and J usage is TRBJ2-7, with TRBD2 identical over 14 bases. The ends lost 4 bases at V and 4 bases at J; junction bases unmatched: 4. The CDR3 spans 15 residues. The germline V gene has CDR1 SGHRS and CDR2 YFSETQ. CDR3 amino acids: CASSETSGGVYEQYF. The CDR3 coding sequence is TGCGCCAGCAGCGAGACTAGCGGGGGGGTTTACGAGCAGTACTTC.

The chain combines TRBV27 with TRBJ2-5; no firm D call. The CDR3 extends over 13 amino acids. Trimming pared 4 bases from V and 7 bases from J, leaving 13 bases between. The V gene's germline CDR1 is MNHEY and CDR2 SMNVEV (reference sequence). The CDR3 spells CASSYRPWVTQYF. The CDR3 coding sequence is TGTGCCAGCAGTTATCGCCCCTGGGTGACCCAGTACTTC.

The chain couples TRBV4-3 to TRBJ2-1, with 8 bases identical to TRBD1. Germline CDR1 is LGHNA and CDR2 is YSLEER. The CDR3 runs 20 residues. V lost 3 bases, J lost 1 base, and 17 bases stayed unmatched. CDR3 amino acids: CASSHPREGQGKTSYNEQFF. The CDR3 nucleotides read TGCGCCAGCAGCCATCCAAGAGAAGGACAGGGTAAGACATCCTACAATGAGCAGTTCTTC.

V is TRBV4-3 and J is TRBJ2-1, with TRBD2 identical over 9 bases. Unmatched junction bases numbered 10, after V lost 0 bases and J lost 10 bases. Germline CDR1 LGHNA, CDR2 YSLEER. This CDR3 comprises 16 residues. Here the CDR3 DNA reads TGCGCCAGCAGCCAAGACCCGGGCGGGGGGGTCAGGGAGCAGTTCTTC. Residues: CASSQDPGGGVREQFF.

V is TRBV28 and J is TRBJ1-6; no firm D call. Per the germline V gene, CDR1 is MDHEN and CDR2 is SYDVKM. The CDR3 is 12 amino acids. With 8 bases removed from V and 9 bases from J, the gap between germline ends came to 11 bases. The DNA for the CDR3 is TGTGCCAGCTCTGCTGAAGGTTCACCCCTCCACTTT. Protein: CASSAEGSPLHF.

V is TRBV9 and J is TRBJ2-1; TRBD2 agrees at 12 bases. V gave up 4 bases and J gave up 7 bases; unmatched junction bases: 12. Germline CDR1 reads SGDLS; CDR2 reads YYNGEE. The CDR3 spans 17 residues. The CDR3 region has the DNA TGTGCCAGCAGCCCCCCTAGCGGGGGGGTAGAAGGGAATGAGCAGTTCTTC. It specifies CASSPPSGGVEGNEQFF.

The V and J genes are TRBV19 and TRBJ1-2; 7 bases fit TRBD1. Trimming at V came to 0 bases and at J to 4 bases, leaving 5 bases not matched to a gene. There are 15 residues in the CDR3. Germline V gene lookup returns CDR1 LNHDA and CDR2 SQIVND (reference sequence). CDR3 DNA sequence: TGTGCCAGTAGTATAGATCCGGGACAGTTCTATGGCTACACCTTC. Translated, it gives CASSIDPGQFYGYTF.